This T cell receptor beta chain was observed in a study of cytomegalovirus exposure and HLA in healthy donors. Study context: From HLA-typed donors, an early data release held tens of millions of unique TCRs. General study findings and limits: Donors were assumed by presence/absence analyses to have roughly uniform sequencing depth. Follow-up analysis later connected one missense variant in DCLRE1C with trimming of TCR beta V- and J-genes.

Germline V gene data show CDR1 as SGHRS and CDR2 as YFSETQ. CDR3 length: 14 amino acids. V lost 2 bases, J lost 1 base, and 9 bases lay in between. PCR employed 60 Vbeta and 13 Jbeta primers. Sequencing used immunoSEQ multiplex PCR; TCRdb keeps in-frame clones, though not all of them. This sample yields roughly 220,000 clones, of which approximately 80% are seen a single time; around 1.7% belongs to the top ten. This clone is a singleton in its sample. What it recognizes is unknown. The V and J genes are TRBV5-1 and TRBJ1-1, with D perhaps matching TRBD1 (6 bases). This TCR came from a man aged 50 to 59 in good health and CMV-seronegative. The sequencing sample was made of PBMCs. The CDR3 DNA follows: TGCGCCAGCAGCTTCGGACAGCCGAACACTGAAGCTTTCTTT. Amino acids: CASSFGQPNTEAFF. The entire variable domain, with the rest obtained from reference TRBV5-1 and TRBJ1-1, is as follows: KAGVTQTPRYLIKTRGQQVTLSCSPISGHRSVSWYQQTPGQGLQFLFEYFSETQRNKGNFPGRFSGRQFSNSRSEMNVSTLELGDSALYLCASSFGQPNTEAFFGQGTRLTVV.